Shown below are 5 T cell receptor beta chains from a single sample sequenced in a study of T cell responses to AZD1222 COVID-19 vaccine. Only in-frame clones appear in the TCRdb table, and some are missing; sequencing was by immunoSEQ multiplex PCR. The data hold 84,000 or so clones, with around 90% observed a single time. This material consisted of peripheral blood, taken on day 0 of AZD1222 vaccination. The receptors here all came from an adult in good health.

The CDR3 region is CASRVGANTEAFF. The DNA of the CDR3 is TGTGCCAGCCGCGTGGGGGCGAACACTGAAGCTTTCTTT. The V call is TRBV12-3 or TRBV12-4, the J call TRBJ1-1, with D possibly matching TRBD1 (6 bases). V was clipped by 8 bases and J by 1 base, with 11 bases between them. The CDR3 totals 13 residues.

V usage is TRBV19 and J usage is TRBJ2-1; D call uncertain. Trimming removed 1 base at V and 5 bases at J, with 3 bases between. Germline CDR1 reads LNHDA; CDR2 reads SQIVND (reference sequence). CDR3 length equals 12 residues. The chain's CDR3 is CASSIVDNEQFF. DNA for the CDR3: TGTGCCAGTAGTATAGTTGACAATGAGCAGTTCTTC.

The V and J genes are TRBV19 and TRBJ2-7; 11 nucleotides line up with TRBD2. From germline, CDR1 is LNHDA and CDR2 SQIVND (reference sequence). The CDR3 sequence is 16 residues long. The ends lost 5 bases at V and 1 base at J; junction bases unmatched: 7. Here the CDR3 DNA reads TGTGCCAGTAGTCAACCCCGACTAGCGGGGTCCTACGAGCAGTACTTC. Its translation: CASSQPRLAGSYEQYF.

The chain employs TRBV19 and TRBJ1-6; 9 bases line up with TRBD1. The V segment lost 7 bases and the J segment 8 bases; nucleotides outside the gene matches: 9. The CDR3 contains 15 residues. Germline-derived CDR1 and CDR2 are LNHDA and SQIVND (reference sequence). The CDR3 coding sequence is TGTGCCAGTACCCGGACAGGGGTTGGTGATTCACCCCTCCACTTT. Translating gives CASTRTGVGDSPLHF.

This clone showed up just once. The chain recombines TRBV27 with TRBJ1-5, with D hard to call. V lost 2 bases to trimming and J lost 4 bases, with 6 bases between them. This CDR3 comprises 13 residues. Germline V lookup: CDR1 MNHEY, CDR2 SMNVEV (reference sequence). The CDR3 loop is CASSLAINQPQHF. In DNA, the CDR3 is TGTGCCAGCAGTTTAGCAATAAATCAGCCCCAGCATTTT.